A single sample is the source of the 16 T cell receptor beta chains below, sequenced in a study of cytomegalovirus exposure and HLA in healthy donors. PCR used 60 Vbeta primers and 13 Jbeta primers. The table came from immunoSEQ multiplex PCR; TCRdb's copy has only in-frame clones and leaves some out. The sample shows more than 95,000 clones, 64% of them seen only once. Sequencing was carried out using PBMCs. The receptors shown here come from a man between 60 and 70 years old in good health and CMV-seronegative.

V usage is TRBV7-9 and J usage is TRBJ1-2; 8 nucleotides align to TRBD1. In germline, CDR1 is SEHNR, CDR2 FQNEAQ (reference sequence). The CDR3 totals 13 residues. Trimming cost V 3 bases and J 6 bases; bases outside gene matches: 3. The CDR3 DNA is TGTGCCAGCAGCTTTGGACAGGGAGATGGCTACACCTTC. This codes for CASSFGQGDGYTF. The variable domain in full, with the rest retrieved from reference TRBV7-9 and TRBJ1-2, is DTGVSQNPRHKITKRGQNVTFRCDPISEHNRLYWYRQTLGQGPEFLTYFQNEAQLEKSRLLSDRFSAERPKGSFSTLEIQRTEQGDSAMYLCASSFGQGDGYTFGSGTRLTVV.

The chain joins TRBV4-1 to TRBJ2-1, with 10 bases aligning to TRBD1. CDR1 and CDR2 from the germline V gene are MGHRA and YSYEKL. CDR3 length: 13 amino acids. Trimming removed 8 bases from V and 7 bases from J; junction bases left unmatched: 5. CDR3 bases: TGCGCCAGCGGGGGGGACAGGGGTAATGAGCAGTTCTTC. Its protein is CASGGDRGNEQFF.

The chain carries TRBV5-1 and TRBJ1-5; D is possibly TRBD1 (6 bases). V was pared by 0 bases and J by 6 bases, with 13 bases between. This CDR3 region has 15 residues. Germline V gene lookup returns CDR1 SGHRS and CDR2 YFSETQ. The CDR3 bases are TGCGCCAGCAGCTTGGTTACAGGGAAGGGTCAGCCCCAGCATTTT. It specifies CASSLVTGKGQPQHF.

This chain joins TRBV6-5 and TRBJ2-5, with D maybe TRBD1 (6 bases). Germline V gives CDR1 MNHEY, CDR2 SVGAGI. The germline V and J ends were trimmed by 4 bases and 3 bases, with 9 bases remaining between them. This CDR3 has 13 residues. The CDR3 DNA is TGTGCCAGCAGTTCCCCAGGGGAAGAGACCCAGTACTTC. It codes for CASSSPGEETQYF.

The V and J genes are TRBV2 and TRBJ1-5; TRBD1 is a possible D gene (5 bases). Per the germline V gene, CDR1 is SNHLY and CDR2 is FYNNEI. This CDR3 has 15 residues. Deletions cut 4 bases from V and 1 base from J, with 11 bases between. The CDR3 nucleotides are TGTGCCAGCAGTGTACAGGAGCTGAGCAATCAGCCCCAGCATTTT. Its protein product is CASSVQELSNQPQHF.

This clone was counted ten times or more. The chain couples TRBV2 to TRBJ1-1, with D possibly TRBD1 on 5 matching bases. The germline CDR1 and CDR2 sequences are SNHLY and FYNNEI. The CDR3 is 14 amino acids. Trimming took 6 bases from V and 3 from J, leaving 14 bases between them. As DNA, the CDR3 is TGTGCCAGCAGGAGGGGACTGAGGGACACTGAAGCTTTCTTT. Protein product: CASRRGLRDTEAFF.

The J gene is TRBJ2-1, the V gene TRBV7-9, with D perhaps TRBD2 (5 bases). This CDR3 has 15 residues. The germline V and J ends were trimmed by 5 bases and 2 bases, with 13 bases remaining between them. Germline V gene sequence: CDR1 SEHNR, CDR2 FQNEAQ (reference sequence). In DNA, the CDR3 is TGTGCCAGCAGCAACCCCGGGGAACCCTACAATGAGCAGTTCTTC. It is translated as CASSNPGEPYNEQFF.

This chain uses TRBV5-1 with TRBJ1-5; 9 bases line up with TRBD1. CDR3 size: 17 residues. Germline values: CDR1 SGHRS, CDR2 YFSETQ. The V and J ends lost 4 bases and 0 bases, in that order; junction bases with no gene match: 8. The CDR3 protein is CASSPGQGVDSNQPQHF. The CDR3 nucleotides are TGCGCCAGCAGCCCGGGACAGGGCGTTGATAGCAATCAGCCCCAGCATTTT.

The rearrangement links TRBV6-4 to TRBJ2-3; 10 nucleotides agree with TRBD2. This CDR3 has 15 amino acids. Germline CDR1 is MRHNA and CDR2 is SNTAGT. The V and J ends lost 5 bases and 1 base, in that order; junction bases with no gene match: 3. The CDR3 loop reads CASSPSGGGTDTQYF. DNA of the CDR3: TGTGCCAGCAGTCCTAGCGGGGGCGGCACAGATACGCAGTATTTT.

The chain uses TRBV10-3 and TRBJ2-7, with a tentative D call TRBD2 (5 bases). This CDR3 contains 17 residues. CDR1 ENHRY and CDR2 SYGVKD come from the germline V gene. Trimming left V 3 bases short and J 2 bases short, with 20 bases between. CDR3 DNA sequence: TGTGCCATCAGTGACCCAAATACCCCCCCCGGGACCTACGAGCAGTACTTC. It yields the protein CAISDPNTPPGTYEQYF.

In DNA form, the CDR3 reads TGTGCCAGCAGCTTCGGGGGTCGTCGCTCCTACGAGCAGTACTTC. Translated, it gives CASSFGGRRSYEQYF. The chain carries TRBV5-6 and TRBJ2-7; weak D call: TRBD2 (6 bases). Germline-derived CDR1 and CDR2 are SGHDT and YYEEEE. This CDR3 is built from 15 residues. The ends were cut back, 2 bases at V and 0 bases at J, with 12 bases in the middle.

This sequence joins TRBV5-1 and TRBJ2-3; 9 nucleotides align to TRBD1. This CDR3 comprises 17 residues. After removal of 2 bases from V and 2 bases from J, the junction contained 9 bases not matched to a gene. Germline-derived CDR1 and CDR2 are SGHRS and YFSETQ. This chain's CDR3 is CASSLTGTGSYTDTQYF. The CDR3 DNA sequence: TGCGCCAGCAGCTTAACCGGGACAGGGAGTTACACAGATACGCAGTATTTT.

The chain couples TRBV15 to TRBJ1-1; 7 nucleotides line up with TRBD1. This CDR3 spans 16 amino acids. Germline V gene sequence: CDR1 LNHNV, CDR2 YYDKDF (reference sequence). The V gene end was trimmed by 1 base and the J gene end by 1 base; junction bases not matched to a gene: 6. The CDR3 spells CATSRATGLGNTEAFF. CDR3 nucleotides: TGTGCCACCAGCAGAGCGACAGGGTTGGGGAACACTGAAGCTTTCTTT.

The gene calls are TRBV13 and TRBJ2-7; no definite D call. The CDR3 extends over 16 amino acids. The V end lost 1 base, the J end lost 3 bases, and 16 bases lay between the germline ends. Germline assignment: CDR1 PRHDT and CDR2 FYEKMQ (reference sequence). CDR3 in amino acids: CASSLVTAGANYEQYF. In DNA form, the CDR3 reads TGTGCCAGCAGCTTAGTGACGGCAGGTGCTAACTACGAGCAGTACTTC.

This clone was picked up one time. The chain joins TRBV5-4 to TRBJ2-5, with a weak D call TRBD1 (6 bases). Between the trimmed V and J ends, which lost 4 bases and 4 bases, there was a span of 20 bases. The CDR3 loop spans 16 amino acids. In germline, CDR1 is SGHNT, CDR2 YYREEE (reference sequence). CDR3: CASSLGTSVIGETQYF. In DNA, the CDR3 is TGTGCCAGCAGCCTCGGGACATCCGTCATCGGAGAGACCCAGTACTTC.

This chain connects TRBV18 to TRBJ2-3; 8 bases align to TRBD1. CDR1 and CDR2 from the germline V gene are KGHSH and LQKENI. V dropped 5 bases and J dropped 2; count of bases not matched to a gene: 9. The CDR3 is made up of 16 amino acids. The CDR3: CASSKGQGGDTDTQYF. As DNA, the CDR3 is TGTGCCAGCTCAAAAGGACAGGGTGGGGACACAGATACGCAGTATTTT.